The 9 T cell receptor beta chains below were found in one sample sequenced in a study of radiation and T cells in renal cell carcinoma. Here immunoSEQ multiplex PCR was the method, and the copy in TCRdb shows in-frame clones only, minus some. The table lists roughly 130,000 clones, approximately 90% of them singletons, with 5.8% in the top ten. Time point defined: blood 2 weeks post-SBRT. As to treatment: 15 Gy SBRT to primary tumor, nephrectomy 4 weeks later. The sample in question was blood, obtained from a patient whose treatment included radiotherapy and nephrectomy. These receptors originate from a woman in her 70s with renal cell carcinoma.

This chain links TRBV19 with TRBJ1-4; D is perhaps TRBD1 (6 bases). The germline V and J ends were trimmed by 6 bases and 3 bases, with 17 bases remaining between them. There are 16 residues in the CDR3. The germline gives CDR1 LNHDA, CDR2 SQIVND (reference sequence). The CDR3 nucleotides are TGTGCCAGTAGGCCCCGAGGGGGGTGGTCTAATGAAAAACTGTTTTTT. It translates to CASRPRGGWSNEKLFF.

The chain is built from TRBV5-4 and TRBJ2-3, with TRBD1 identical over 9 bases. Germline V gene sequence: CDR1 SGHNT, CDR2 YYREEE (reference sequence). CDR3 length equals 15 residues. Germline trimming cut 3 bases from V and 4 bases from J; bases unmatched to any gene: 6. The chain's CDR3 is CASSSGQGWADTQYF. CDR3 sequence (DNA): TGTGCCAGCAGCTCAGGACAGGGGTGGGCAGATACGCAGTATTTT. The complete variable domain, with remaining parts taken from reference TRBV5-4 and TRBJ2-3, reads ETGVTQSPTHLIKTRGQQVTLRCSSQSGHNTVSWYQQALGQGPQFIFQYYREEENGRGNFPPRFSGLQFPNYSSELNVNALELDDSALYLCASSSGQGWADTQYFGPGTRLTVL.

The rearrangement joins TRBV18 to TRBJ1-1; D is undetermined. Trimming took off 6 bases at V and 1 base at J, with 15 bases between the two ends. The CDR3 consists of 15 residues. Germline CDR1 and CDR2: KGHSH and LQKENI. CDR3 in amino acids: CASSAVGPKNTEAFF. The CDR3 DNA reads TGTGCCAGCTCCGCTGTCGGTCCCAAGAACACTGAAGCTTTCTTT.

The chain uses TRBV28 and TRBJ1-1; D unclear. Trimming left V 5 bases short and J 1 base short, with 11 bases between. CDR1 and CDR2 (germline): MDHEN, SYDVKM. CDR3 size: 14 residues. CDR3 sequence: CASSPSVANTEAFF. The CDR3 DNA reads TGTGCCAGCAGTCCCAGCGTGGCGAACACTGAAGCTTTCTTT.

V and J are TRBV6-5 and TRBJ2-3, with 8 bases matching TRBD1. The ends lost 2 bases at V and 1 base at J; junction bases unmatched: 2. The CDR3 is 15 amino acids. Germline CDR1 MNHEY, CDR2 SVGAGI. CDR3: CASSYQGAGTDTQYF. The CDR3 DNA reads TGTGCCAGCAGTTACCAGGGGGCCGGCACAGATACGCAGTATTTT.

The chain couples TRBV30 to TRBJ2-2, with 8 bases aligning to TRBD2. V lost 8 bases, J lost 4 bases, and 9 bases stayed unmatched. Germline CDR1 GTSNPN, CDR2 SVGIG (reference sequence). The CDR3 is 14 residues long. CDR3: CAHSGGLPTGELFF. As DNA, the CDR3 is TGTGCCCATTCGGGGGGGCTGCCCACCGGGGAGCTGTTTTTT.

Written as DNA, the CDR3 is TGTGCCAGCAGCCAATCGAGCACAGGGGCCTACGAGCAGTACTTC. This sequence encodes CASSQSSTGAYEQYF. V and J are TRBV4-2 and TRBJ2-7; the match to TRBD1 covers 7 bases. The length of the CDR3 is 15 residues. V lost 2 bases and J lost 2; bases outside the gene matches: 6. Germline values: CDR1 LGHNA, CDR2 YNFKEQ.

The count of this clone is one. The chain combines TRBV5-1 with TRBJ1-3; D ambiguous. The V gene lost 5 bases and the J gene lost 0 bases, with 9 bases spanning the gap. Looked up from germline, CDR1 is SGHRS and CDR2 is YFSETQ. CDR3 length: 14 residues. The CDR3 protein is CASSAPSSGNTIYF. In DNA form, the CDR3 reads TGCGCCAGCAGTGCACCAAGCTCTGGAAACACCATATATTTT. The complete variable domain, with remaining parts taken from reference TRBV5-1 and TRBJ1-3, reads KAGVTQTPRYLIKTRGQQVTLSCSPISGHRSVSWYQQTPGQGLQFLFEYFSETQRNKGNFPGRFSGRQFSNSRSEMNVSTLELGDSALYLCASSAPSSGNTIYFGEGSWLTVV.

The V call is TRBV6-1, the J call TRBJ1-2, with TRBD1 matching 7 bases. The germline gives CDR1 MNHNS, CDR2 SASEGT. The CDR3 totals 13 residues. Trimming at V came to 2 bases and at J to 8 bases, leaving 5 bases not matched to a gene. CDR3 DNA: TGTGCCAGCAGTGAAACAGGGGAGTGGGGCTACACCTTC. It encodes CASSETGEWGYTF.